This T cell receptor (beta chain) was recovered during a study of CD8 T cells in ankylosing spondylitis. Findings and caveats of the study: In ankylosing spondylitis patients, matched synovial fluid reportedly showed significant enrichment of disease-linked clones. Certain motif variants had earlier appeared in reactive arthritis synovial fluid and blood.

This clonotype was found a few times. The target antigen is unknown. Germline CDR1 reads LGHNA; CDR2 reads YNFKEQ. The V and J ends lost 0 bases and 3 bases respectively, with 14 bases between them. This CDR3 has 16 amino acids. For TCR beta, libraries came from quantitative 5'-RACE with molecular barcodes. TCRdb itself ran the 5' RACE reads through MiXCR, one entry per CDR3 protein. The top ten hold 7.5% to 9% of the sample, which has roughly 260,000 distinct CDR3 sequences, around 20% seen once. Sequencing input: blood, either unsorted or a sorted T cell fraction (not recorded which). The chain has TRBV4-2 and TRBJ1-1, with D tentatively TRBD1 (5 bases). The sequence derives from a male donor with ankylosing spondylitis or in good health (not recorded which). CDR3 sequence: CASSQDGRGKDTEAFF. The CDR3 region has the DNA TGTGCCAGCAGCCAAGATGGAAGGGGCAAGGACACTGAAGCTTTCTTT.